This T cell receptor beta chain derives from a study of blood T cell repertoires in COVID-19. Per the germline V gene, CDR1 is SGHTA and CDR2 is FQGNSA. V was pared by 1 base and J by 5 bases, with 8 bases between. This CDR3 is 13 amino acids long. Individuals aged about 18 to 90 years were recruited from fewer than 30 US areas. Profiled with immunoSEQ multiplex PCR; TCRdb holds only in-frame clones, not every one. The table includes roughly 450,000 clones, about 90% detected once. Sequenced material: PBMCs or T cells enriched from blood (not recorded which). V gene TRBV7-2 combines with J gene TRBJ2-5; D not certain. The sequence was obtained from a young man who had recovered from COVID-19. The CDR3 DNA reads TGTGCCAGCAGCTTAGGGGCTATCGAGACCCAGTACTTC. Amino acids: CASSLGAIETQYF.